A single sample is the source of the 6 T cell receptor beta chains below, sequenced in a study of T-cell memory formation after mild COVID-19. Each CDR3 protein gets one entry after TCRdb re-called the 5' RACE reads with MiXCR. The table records tens of thousands of distinct CDR3 sequences, about 14% of them present only once. The specimen was PBMCs or a T cell subset sorted from them (not recorded which). The receptors stem from a man between 18 and 29 years old who had mild COVID-19 (a few samples of this study predate the infection). Cell type and time point are not known.

The chain combines TRBV4-2 with TRBJ2-1; 10 bases agree with TRBD1. Trimming at V came to 0 bases and at J to 5 bases, leaving 10 bases not matched to a gene. CDR3 length: 18 residues. Per the germline V gene, CDR1 is LGHNA and CDR2 is YNFKEQ. This CDR3 is CASSQDPATGGYDNEQFF. The CDR3 coding sequence is TGTGCCAGCAGCCAAGATCCAGCGACAGGGGGCTACGACAATGAGCAGTTCTTC.

This clonotype has just a few counts. The rearrangement links TRBV11-1 to TRBJ2-7; D might be TRBD1 (6 bases). Germline CDR1 SGHAT, CDR2 FQDESV (reference sequence). Trimming removed 6 bases at V and 2 bases at J, with 17 bases between. The CDR3 is 15 residues long. This CDR3 reads CASSFMDSDPYEQYF. DNA for the CDR3: TGTGCCAGCAGTTTCATGGACAGCGACCCCTACGAGCAGTACTTC.

This chain connects TRBV11-1 to TRBJ2-3; D not certain. Trimming took off 1 base at V and 7 bases at J, with 6 bases between the two ends. Germline CDR1 and CDR2: SGHAT and FQDESV (reference sequence). The CDR3 covers 12 residues. The DNA of the CDR3 is TGTGCCAGCAGCTTAGGAAGCAATACGCAGTATTTT. This codes for CASSLGSNTQYF.

This chain uses TRBV7-9 with TRBJ2-1; 11 bases match TRBD2. Germline CDR1 is SEHNR and CDR2 is FQNEAQ (reference sequence). There are 13 residues in the CDR3. Trimming removed 6 bases from V and 11 bases from J; junction bases left unmatched: 6. The CDR3 reads CASSYSGGAQQFF. CDR3 nucleotides: TGTGCCAGCAGTTATAGCGGGGGGGCGCAGCAGTTCTTC. Full variable domain (rest looked up from reference TRBV7-9 and TRBJ2-1): DTGVSQNPRHKITKRGQNVTFRCDPISEHNRLYWYRQTLGQGPEFLTYFQNEAQLEKSRLLSDRFSAERPKGSFSTLEIQRTEQGDSAMYLCASSYSGGAQQFFGPGTRLTVL.

The chain recombines TRBV7-2 with TRBJ2-3, with D perhaps TRBD1 or TRBD2 (5 bases each). Between the trimmed V and J ends, which lost 4 bases and 1 base, there was a span of 15 bases. The germline V gene has CDR1 SGHTA and CDR2 FQGNSA. The CDR3 length is 16 residues. This chain's CDR3 is CASSSLVGDRTDTQYF. The CDR3 coding sequence is TGTGCCAGCAGCTCCTTGGTGGGGGATCGCACAGATACGCAGTATTTT.

This clonotype appeared many times. V is TRBV5-4 and J is TRBJ2-2; 7 positions match TRBD1. Germline V gives CDR1 SGHNT, CDR2 YYREEE (reference sequence). The V gene end was trimmed by 6 bases and the J gene end by 5 bases; junction bases not matched to a gene: 4. CDR3 length equals 13 residues. The CDR3 sequence: CASIKQGTGELFF. The CDR3 bases are TGTGCCAGCATAAAACAGGGGACCGGGGAGCTGTTTTTT.